The next 22 T cell receptor beta chains were all read from a single sample in a study of T cells after yellow fever vaccination. TCRdb fed the 5' RACE reads into MiXCR, producing one record per CDR3 protein. The table shows over 25,000 distinct CDR3 sequences, with over 9.5% occurring only once. Sequencing used PBMCs, either bulk or a sorted T-cell subset (CD4+, CD8+, memory, or dextramer-sorted; not recorded which), obtained about 2 weeks after the first yellow fever vaccination. These receptors all come from a man between 18 and 29 years old who received the YFV17D yellow fever vaccine.

This clonotype was observed many times. This chain uses TRBV9 with TRBJ2-1; D not resolved. The V end lost 3 bases, the J end lost 6 bases, and 7 bases lay between the germline ends. Germline CDR1 and CDR2: SGDLS and YYNGEE. The CDR3 extends over 12 amino acids. The CDR3: CASSGWTNEQFF. The CDR3 nucleotides read TGTGCCAGCAGCGGATGGACCAATGAGCAGTTCTTC. The variable domain in full, completed from reference TRBV9 and TRBJ2-1, reads DSGVTQTPKHLITATGQRVTLRCSPRSGDLSVYWYQQSLDQGLQFLIQYYNGEERAKGNILERFSAQQFPDLHSELNLSSLELGDSALYFCASSGWTNEQFFGPGTRLTVL.

This clonotype was observed at least ten times. The chain employs TRBV18 and TRBJ2-1, with 8 bases matching TRBD2. From germline, CDR1 is KGHSH and CDR2 LQKENI. The length of the CDR3 is 17 residues. V was clipped by 6 bases and J by 4 bases; unmatched bases: 14. CDR3 DNA: TGTGCCAGCTCCCCCCAGCCGGGGGGGCCTATGTACAATGAGCAGTTCTTC. Protein sequence: CASSPQPGGPMYNEQFF.

Comment on this clonotype: A clone one base away is much larger, so this may be a read error. The V and J genes are TRBV3-1 and TRBJ2-5, with D hard to call. The V and J ends lost 1 base and 5 bases respectively, with 11 bases between them. Germline CDR1 and CDR2: LGHDT and YNNKEL (reference sequence). This CDR3 is built from 14 residues. CDR3 nucleotide sequence: TGTGCCAGCAGCCAAGTCTCGGCGAGGGAGACCCAGTACTTC. This encodes CASSQVSARETQYF.

This clonotype showed up many times. The chain combines TRBV27 with TRBJ2-1; D might be TRBD1 (6 bases). Germline V gene lookup returns CDR1 MNHEY and CDR2 SMNVEV (reference sequence). The ends were cut back, 5 bases at V and 0 bases at J, with 8 bases in the middle. The CDR3 runs 14 residues. CDR3 sequence reads: CASSEDSSYNEQFF. The CDR3 DNA reads as TGTGCCAGCAGTGAGGACAGCTCCTACAATGAGCAGTTCTTC.

This clonotype was recorded at least ten times. The CDR3 region is CASSFSDSNQPQHF. The CDR3 nucleotides read TGTGCCAGCAGTTTTTCGGATAGCAATCAGCCCCAGCATTTT. The rearrangement uses TRBV12-3 or TRBV12-4 and TRBJ1-5; no definite D call. V lost 3 bases and J 0 bases, leaving 6 bases between the germline ends. CDR3 length: 14 amino acids.

This clonotype was detected ten times or more. The chain uses TRBV5-6 and TRBJ2-6; D not certain. This CDR3 contains 15 residues. The germline V and J ends were trimmed by 3 bases and 0 bases, with 7 bases remaining between them. Germline V gene sequence: CDR1 SGHDT, CDR2 YYEEEE. CDR3 DNA: TGTGCCAGCAGCTCTAAAACCTCTGGGGCCAACGTCCTGACTTTC. It yields the protein CASSSKTSGANVLTF. Combining the CDR3 with reference TRBV5-6 and TRBJ2-6 gives the whole variable domain DAGVTQSPTHLIKTRGQQVTLRCSPKSGHDTVSWYQQALGQGPQFIFQYYEEEERQRGNFPDRFSGHQFPNYSSELNVNALLLGDSALYLCASSSKTSGANVLTFGAGSRLTVL.

This clonotype appeared a few times. The chain employs TRBV7-2 and TRBJ2-7; tentatively, D is TRBD1 or TRBD2 (5 bases each). The CDR3 covers 14 residues. V lost 5 bases and J lost 2, with 13 bases in between. Germline V lookup: CDR1 SGHTA, CDR2 FQGNSA. The CDR3 DNA reads as TGTGCCAGCAGCCTAGGGATGGGGGCCTACGAGCAGTACGTC. This translates into CASSLGMGAYEQYV.

This clonotype was recorded at least ten times. The CDR3 protein is CASSLMPATNEKLFF. The CDR3 DNA reads as TGTGCCAGCAGCTTAATGCCGGCAACTAATGAAAAACTGTTTTTT. The gene calls are TRBV11-2 and TRBJ1-4; no clear D. CDR1 is SGHAT, CDR2 FQNNGV, per germline. CDR3 length equals 15 residues. With 2 bases removed from V and 0 bases from J, the gap between germline ends came to 7 bases.

In its sample, this clonotype was seen many times. The V and J genes are TRBV18 and TRBJ2-2; TRBD1 is a possible D gene (6 bases). CDR1 and CDR2 from the germline V gene are KGHSH and LQKENI. V was shortened by 1 base and J by 5 bases, with 14 bases between the two germline ends. CDR3 length: 16 amino acids. The CDR3 bases are TGTGCCAGCTCACCACAGGGGGTTGTCCAAACCGGGGAGCTGTTTTTT. Its translation: CASSPQGVVQTGELFF.

This clonotype was seen many times. The rearrangement uses TRBV24-1 and TRBJ2-5, with unresolved D. The germline V and J ends were trimmed by 2 bases and 2 bases, with 5 bases remaining between them. This CDR3 contains 13 residues. In germline, CDR1 is KGHDR, CDR2 SFDVKD. The CDR3 sequence is CATSDSQQETQYF. The CDR3, as DNA: TGTGCCACCAGTGATTCCCAGCAAGAGACCCAGTACTTC.

This clonotype came up many times. This sequence joins TRBV6-5 and TRBJ2-1; D not certain. This CDR3 comprises 11 residues. V was cut by 7 bases and J by 4 bases, with 5 bases left in between. CDR1 is MNHEY, CDR2 SVGAGI, per germline. The CDR3 DNA reads as TGTGCCAGCACCCTGTACAATGAGCAGTTCTTC. It is translated as CASTLYNEQFF.

A single count supports this clonotype. A much larger clone differs from this one at a single base, so this may be a read error. The chain carries TRBV18 and TRBJ2-7; 7 nucleotides match TRBD1. Germline values: CDR1 KGHSH, CDR2 LQKENI. The CDR3 contains 14 residues. Trimming removed 2 bases from V and 5 bases from J; junction bases left unmatched: 6. The chain's CDR3 is CASSPVTGPDEQYF. The DNA for the CDR3 is TGTGCCAGCTCACCAGTGACAGGGCCGGACGAGCAGTACTTC.

This clonotype is labeled medium-sized. The chain couples TRBV29-1 to TRBJ1-5, with TRBD1 as a possible D gene (5 bases). V was pared by 0 bases and J by 4 bases, with 13 bases between. The CDR3 sequence is 15 residues long. Germline assignment: CDR1 SQVTM and CDR2 ANQGSEA. CDR3 residues: CSVEDGRGGNQPQHF. The CDR3 DNA reads TGCAGCGTTGAAGACGGGAGGGGAGGGAATCAGCCCCAGCATTTT.

This clonotype was found many times. This rearrangement joins TRBV29-1 to TRBJ2-3; D is unclear. From germline, CDR1 is SQVTM and CDR2 ANQGSEA. Trimming cost V 5 bases and J 5 bases, with 14 bases left between them. The CDR3 has 13 amino acids. CDR3 loop: CSVLVVSRDTQYF. As DNA, the CDR3 is TGCAGCGTTTTGGTAGTCTCTCGAGATACGCAGTATTTT.

The sample holds many counts of this clonotype. The rearrangement joins TRBV20-1 to TRBJ2-1, with 8 bases that match TRBD2. From germline, CDR1 is DFQATT and CDR2 SNEGSKA (reference sequence). Trimming at V came to 1 base and at J to 3 bases, leaving 2 bases not matched to a gene. This CDR3 contains 14 residues. CDR3 in DNA: TGCAGTGCTAGAGCGGGGGGGCTCTACAATGAGCAGTTCTTC. Its protein product is CSARAGGLYNEQFF.

This clonotype was recorded many times. The chain uses TRBV6-1 and TRBJ2-1; tentatively, D is TRBD2 (6 bases). CDR3 size: 14 residues. Trimming took off 8 bases at V and 2 bases at J, with 13 bases between the two ends. Germline V gene sequence: CDR1 MNHNS, CDR2 SASEGT. Written as DNA, the CDR3 is TGTGCCAGCCGGGGCGGAGGGACCTACAATGAGCAGTTCTTC. Translating it yields CASRGGGTYNEQFF.

This clonotype was counted ten times or more. V and J are TRBV6-1 and TRBJ1-2, with TRBD1 identical over 7 bases. Germline V gene sequence: CDR1 MNHNS, CDR2 SASEGT. V dropped 5 bases and J dropped 2; count of bases not matched to a gene: 8. This CDR3 has 15 residues. The CDR3 bases are TGTGCCAGCAGTCAGGCCGGGACAGAAAACTATGGCTACACCTTC. This sequence encodes CASSQAGTENYGYTF.

This clonotype occurred many times. The gene calls are TRBV7-2 and TRBJ2-3; the match to TRBD2 covers 10 bases. Looked up from germline, CDR1 is SGHTA and CDR2 is FQGNSA. This CDR3 region has 13 residues. The V gene end was trimmed by 8 bases and the J gene end by 6 bases; junction bases not matched to a gene: 5. The CDR3 sequence: CASHSGGHDTQYF. The CDR3 region has the DNA TGTGCCAGCCATAGCGGGGGGCACGATACGCAGTATTTT.

This clonotype was counted at least ten times. The CDR3 sequence: CASSLGFGTAYGYTF. For the CDR3, the DNA is TGCGCCAGCAGCTTGGGTTTTGGGACAGCTTATGGCTACACCTTC. The V gene is TRBV5-1, the J gene TRBJ1-2; 7 nucleotides align to TRBD1. The J segment lost 5 bases and the V segment lost 0 bases, leaving 7 bases of the junction unmatched. The germline V gene encodes CDR1 SGHRS and CDR2 YFSETQ. The CDR3 has 15 amino acids.

To note about this clonotype: Being one base from a much bigger clone, this may be a read error. The V call is TRBV20-1, the J call TRBJ2-3; no reliable D call. The ends were cut back, 7 bases at V and 1 base at J, with 18 bases in the middle. CDR1 and CDR2 (germline): DFQATT, SNEGSKA (reference sequence). This CDR3 region has 15 residues. The CDR3 sequence: CSVSGVGSGTDTQYF. The CDR3, as DNA: TGCAGTGTTAGTGGGGTAGGGTCCGGCACAGATACGCAGTATTTT.

Regarding this clonotype: A much larger clone is a single base away; this may be a read error. This chain uses TRBV5-1 with TRBJ2-5; TRBD2 is a possible D gene (6 bases). Looked up from germline, CDR1 is SGHRS and CDR2 is YFSETQ. The CDR3 is 16 amino acids. The CDR3 loop is CVSSLGIAAPAETQYF. The CDR3 region has the DNA TGCGTCAGCAGCTTGGGTATAGCGGCCCCCGCAGAGACCCAGTACTTC.

The sample holds many counts of this clonotype. V and J are TRBV7-2 and TRBJ2-2, with D maybe TRBD1 (6 bases). Trimming pared 5 bases from V and 1 base from J, leaving 11 bases between. Germline V lookup: CDR1 SGHTA, CDR2 FQGNSA. The CDR3 loop spans 15 amino acids. CDR3 in amino acids: CASSNNRVNTGELFF. As DNA, the CDR3 is TGTGCCAGCAGCAACAACAGGGTGAACACCGGGGAGCTGTTTTTT.